Listed here are 26 T cell receptor beta chains from one sample, sequenced in a study of cytomegalovirus exposure and HLA in healthy donors. Use of 60 Vbeta and 13 Jbeta primers characterized the PCR. The method was immunoSEQ multiplex PCR; TCRdb's version includes in-frame clones alone and lacks a portion of them. The sample records about 180,000 clones, 76% being singletons. Sequencing input: PBMCs. The receptors shown here come from a woman aged 25 to 39 in good health and CMV-seropositive.

The chain is built from TRBV5-1 and TRBJ2-3; D perhaps matches TRBD2 (7 bases). There are 16 residues in the CDR3. CDR1 SGHRS and CDR2 YFSETQ come from the germline V gene. The V and J ends lost 0 bases and 2 bases respectively, with 13 bases between them. In nucleotides, the CDR3 is TGCGCCAGCAGCTTGGGGGGGGGCCAAGTCACAGATACGCAGTATTTT. Protein sequence: CASSLGGGQVTDTQYF.

This chain uses TRBV7-2 with TRBJ1-3; D may be TRBD1 (6 bases). V was shortened by 1 base and J by 6 bases, with 10 bases between the two germline ends. CDR3 length: 14 amino acids. Looked up from germline, CDR1 is SGHTA and CDR2 is FQGNSA. Here the CDR3 DNA reads TGTGCCAGCAGCTTAGTTCAGGGGCAAAACACCATATATTTT. The encoded protein is CASSLVQGQNTIYF.

Note on this clone: One junction end disagrees with the germline gene, perhaps due to a read error. The chain couples TRBV7-9 to TRBJ2-5; D is unresolved. Germline CDR1 SEHNR, CDR2 FQNEAQ (reference sequence). This CDR3 region has 15 residues. Here the CDR3 DNA reads TGTGCCCGCAGCCACCCCGTTGCTAGAGGAGAGACCCAGTACTTC. Amino acids: CARSHPVARGETQYF.

J is TRBJ1-2 and V is TRBV5-6; 10 positions match TRBD1. The CDR3 runs 16 residues. Germline CDR1 reads SGHDT; CDR2 reads YYEEEE. V was clipped by 4 bases and J by 5 bases; unmatched bases: 11. The CDR3 spells CASSLIATGGKYGYTF. The CDR3 bases are TGTGCCAGCAGCCTGATCGCGACAGGGGGCAAATATGGCTACACCTTC.

The sample holds one count of this clone. The J gene is TRBJ2-1, the V gene TRBV7-7; D remains unclear. The CDR3 is 13 amino acids. The V gene lost 1 base and the J gene lost 3 bases, with 4 bases spanning the gap. Germline CDR1 and CDR2: SSHAT and FNYEAQ (reference sequence). CDR3 sequence reads: CASSLDSYNEQFF. The CDR3 DNA sequence: TGTGCCAGCAGCTTAGACAGCTACAATGAGCAGTTCTTC.

V usage is TRBV30 and J usage is TRBJ2-3; D perhaps matches TRBD1 (6 bases). This CDR3 is built from 14 residues. The V end lost 3 bases, the J end lost 5 bases, and 15 bases lay between the germline ends. CDR1 and CDR2 from the germline V gene are GTSNPN and SVGIG (reference sequence). CDR3 in DNA: TGTGCCTGGAGCACAGGGATTCGTGGAGATACGCAGTATTTT. Protein product: CAWSTGIRGDTQYF.

The chain recombines TRBV5-8 with TRBJ1-5; D remains unclear. Germline V gene sequence: CDR1 SGHTS, CDR2 YDEGEE. This CDR3 is built from 16 residues. V lost 1 base and J 4 bases, leaving 15 bases between the germline ends. CDR3 amino acids: CASSLLLGRENQPQHF. As DNA, the CDR3 is TGTGCCAGCAGCTTGTTACTCGGACGGGAGAATCAGCCCCAGCATTTT.

The chain links TRBV9 to TRBJ1-6; D gene unclear. Trimming took 0 bases from V and 9 from J, leaving 13 bases between them. This CDR3 spans 15 amino acids. The germline V gene encodes CDR1 SGDLS and CDR2 YYNGEE. The CDR3 DNA is TGTGCCAGCAGCGTAGGAACATTCGGGAGTTCACCCCTCCACTTT. This gives the protein CASSVGTFGSSPLHF.

This clone has a single count. CDR3 DNA sequence: TGTGCCAGCCACCCAGGGGGCAATCAGCCCCAGCATTTT. It codes for CASHPGGNQPQHF. V is TRBV27 and J is TRBJ1-5, with a possible D match to TRBD1 (6 bases). This CDR3 spans 13 amino acids. Trimming took 8 bases from V and 2 from J, leaving 10 bases between them. Germline lookup yields CDR1 MNHEY and CDR2 SMNVEV (reference sequence).

The V and J genes are TRBV29-1 and TRBJ2-7; 7 positions agree with TRBD1. Germline loops: CDR1 SQVTM, CDR2 ANQGSEA. Trimming removed 0 bases from V and 3 bases from J; junction bases left unmatched: 14. CDR3 length: 17 residues. This chain's CDR3 is CSVEERGGRTGNYEQYF. The DNA for the CDR3 is TGCAGCGTTGAAGAAAGAGGGGGCCGGACGGGAAACTACGAGCAGTACTTC.

The table lists this clone with a count of one. The V and J genes are TRBV18 and TRBJ1-2; 7 bases are shared with TRBD1. This CDR3 is 14 amino acids long. Germline lookup yields CDR1 KGHSH and CDR2 LQKENI. The trim removed 3 bases at V and 2 bases at J, leaving 3 bases unmatched. The CDR3 DNA sequence: TGTGCCAGCTCACCCGACAGGGCAAACTATGGCTACACCTTC. Amino acid sequence: CASSPDRANYGYTF.

The rearrangement joins TRBV4-2 to TRBJ2-2; TRBD2 aligns across 9 bases. The germline V gene encodes CDR1 LGHNA and CDR2 YNFKEQ. The CDR3 has 16 amino acids. V was pared by 1 base and J by 5 bases, with 5 bases of the junction left unmatched. In nucleotides, the CDR3 is TGTGCCAGCAGCCAAGGAGGGAGCGGGGGGACCGGGGAGCTGTTTTTT. Translation: CASSQGGSGGTGELFF.

CDR3 sequence (DNA): TGTGCCAGCAGCTCCGGGGAGAACACTGAAGCTTTCTTT. Its translation is CASSSGENTEAFF. The V and J genes are TRBV5-4 and TRBJ1-1, with D unresolved. The CDR3 is made up of 13 amino acids. V lost 3 bases and J lost 1, with 7 bases in between. CDR1 and CDR2 (germline): SGHNT, YYREEE (reference sequence).

The chain joins TRBV29-1 to TRBJ2-7; D is unclear. Germline lookup yields CDR1 SQVTM and CDR2 ANQGSEA. V lost 6 bases to trimming and J lost 3 bases, with 12 bases between them. This CDR3 region has 12 residues. This chain's CDR3 is CSVQRSGYEQYF. Written as DNA, the CDR3 is TGCAGCGTCCAAAGATCAGGCTACGAGCAGTACTTC.

V is TRBV4-3 and J is TRBJ2-5, with TRBD1 matching over 7 bases. The J call may be incorrect, as the DNA end agrees better with TRBJ2-7. This CDR3 comprises 16 residues. Germline V gene data show CDR1 as LGHNA and CDR2 as YSLEER. CDR3 nucleotide sequence: TGCGCCAGCAGCCAAGATAGGGAGACAGGGAGCTACGAGCAGTACTTC. Translating it yields CASSQDRETGSYEQYF.

The rearrangement joins TRBV19 to TRBJ2-1; D is possibly TRBD2 (5 bases). Trimming removed 4 bases at V and 3 bases at J, with 13 bases between. The CDR3 runs to 15 residues. Looked up from germline, CDR1 is LNHDA and CDR2 is SQIVND (reference sequence). This chain's CDR3 is CASSTQAAYYNEQFF. DNA of the CDR3: TGTGCCAGTAGTACTCAAGCGGCCTACTACAATGAGCAGTTCTTC. Supplemented by reference TRBV19 and TRBJ2-1, the full variable domain reads DGGITQSPKYLFRKEGQNVTLSCEQNLNHDAMYWYRQDPGQGLRLIYYSQIVNDFQKGDIAEGYSVSREKKESFPLTVTSAQKNPTAFYLCASSTQAAYYNEQFFGPGTRLTVL.

The genes are TRBV7-8 and TRBJ2-1; TRBD2 might be the D (6 bases). The germline V and J ends were trimmed by 6 bases and 0 bases, with 12 bases remaining between them. Germline V lookup: CDR1 SGHVS, CDR2 FQNEAQ. The CDR3 runs 15 residues. The CDR3 sequence: CASRVLALSYNEQFF. The CDR3 DNA reads TGTGCCAGCAGGGTGCTAGCGCTCTCCTACAATGAGCAGTTCTTC.

The V call is TRBV5-8, the J call TRBJ2-3; D gene ambiguous. Germline values: CDR1 SGHTS, CDR2 YDEGEE. CDR3 length: 12 amino acids. Trimming left V 4 bases short and J 3 bases short, with 6 bases between. CDR3 nucleotide sequence: TGTGCCAGCAGCCCCCGGACAGATACGCAGTATTTT. It specifies CASSPRTDTQYF.

This clone was detected only a few times. The chain combines TRBV9 with TRBJ2-1; TRBD2 agrees at 13 bases. The V gene's germline CDR1 is SGDLS and CDR2 YYNGEE. This CDR3 has 15 amino acids. With V trimmed by 4 bases and J by 6 bases, 4 bases remained unmatched. The CDR3 is CASSPRLAGGNEQFF. CDR3 coding DNA: TGTGCCAGCAGCCCGAGACTAGCGGGGGGCAATGAGCAGTTCTTC.

The chain carries TRBV6-1 and TRBJ1-2; 7 bases line up with TRBD1. Per the germline V gene, CDR1 is MNHNS and CDR2 is SASEGT. Germline trimming cut 2 bases from V and 5 bases from J; bases unmatched to any gene: 2. The CDR3 contains 13 residues. Written as DNA, the CDR3 is TGTGCCAGCAGTGAAAGACAGGGATATGGCTACACCTTC. Protein sequence: CASSERQGYGYTF.

The chain uses TRBV7-2 and TRBJ1-5, with TRBD1 identical over 9 bases. Per germline, CDR1 SGHTA and CDR2 FQGNSA. The CDR3 consists of 17 residues. The V gene end was trimmed by 3 bases and the J gene end by 5 bases; junction bases not matched to a gene: 11. As DNA, the CDR3 is TGTGCCAGCAGCTTGGGGGGGGGAACAGGGGGCTATCAGCCCCAGCATTTT. Translated, it gives CASSLGGGTGGYQPQHF.

The chain combines TRBV6-1 with TRBJ2-1; 7 bases are shared with TRBD1. CDR3 length: 13 amino acids. The germline V gene encodes CDR1 MNHNS and CDR2 SASEGT. V lost 3 bases to trimming and J lost 9 bases; unmatched junction nucleotides: 5. CDR3 nucleotides: TGTGCCAGCAGTGACGGGACAGCTGGTGAGCAGTTCTTC. Its translation is CASSDGTAGEQFF.

This chain joins TRBV28 and TRBJ2-3, with D hard to call. Per the germline V gene, CDR1 is MDHEN and CDR2 is SYDVKM. Trimming took off 4 bases at V and 14 bases at J, with 16 bases between the two ends. The CDR3 is made up of 12 amino acids. As DNA, the CDR3 is TGTGCCAGCAGTTCCCCGCCGGTTTTTAGGTATTTT. Its translation: CASSSPPVFRYF.

The chain joins TRBV28 to TRBJ1-3, with 7 bases fitting TRBD1. CDR1 is MDHEN, CDR2 SYDVKM, per germline. The CDR3 is made up of 14 amino acids. After removal of 4 bases from V and 8 bases from J, the junction contained 8 bases not matched to a gene. In DNA, the CDR3 is TGTGCCAGCAGTTATCGCAACAGGGGAGACACCATATATTTT. Amino acid sequence: CASSYRNRGDTIYF.

Details on this clone: An end of the junction does not agree with germline; a read error may underlie this. V gene TRBV10-1 combines with J gene TRBJ2-7, with D hard to call. Germline CDR1 is WNHNN and CDR2 is SYGVQD (reference sequence). The CDR3 spans 9 residues. In DNA form, the CDR3 reads TGCGCCAGCAGTGATAATTGTGACTTC. Protein: CASSDNCDF.

CDR3 in amino acids: CASSIGAGEETQYF. The CDR3 nucleotides are TGTGCCAGTAGTATAGGGGCAGGGGAGGAGACCCAGTACTTC. V and J are TRBV19 and TRBJ2-5; a possible D gene is TRBD1 (6 bases). The V end lost 1 base, the J end lost 5 bases, and 11 bases lay between the germline ends. Germline V gives CDR1 LNHDA, CDR2 SQIVND (reference sequence). The CDR3 length is 14 residues.